Below are 4 T cell receptor beta chains sequenced from a single sample in a study of blood T cell repertoires in COVID-19. Clones were read by immunoSEQ multiplex PCR, and TCRdb kept only the in-frame ones, dropping some. The data contain around 270,000 clones, 84% of them seen just once; the ten biggest clones take up 1.5%. The sequencing input was peripheral blood. Receptor source: a woman aged 35 to 49 who had recovered from COVID-19.

The genes are TRBV6-5 and TRBJ1-1; tentatively, D is TRBD1 (6 bases). The CDR3 contains 13 residues. V lost 5 bases, J lost 3 bases, and 10 bases lay in between. CDR1 MNHEY and CDR2 SVGAGI come from the germline V gene. The CDR3 nucleotides are TGTGCCAGCAGTCCACAGGGTTACACTGAAGCTTTCTTT. Translation gives CASSPQGYTEAFF.

The chain couples TRBV28 to TRBJ2-7, with D perhaps matching TRBD1 (6 bases). The CDR3 is 16 amino acids. Between the trimmed V and J ends, which lost 4 bases and 3 bases, there was a span of 19 bases. Germline CDR1 MDHEN, CDR2 SYDVKM. The CDR3 reads CASSSQGTGQFYEQYF. The CDR3 nucleotides read TGTGCCAGCAGTTCCCAAGGGACCGGACAGTTCTACGAGCAGTACTTC.

The chain has TRBV27 and TRBJ2-3; tentative D call: TRBD2 (6 bases). This CDR3 has 14 residues. Trimming left V 6 bases short and J 7 bases short, with 17 bases between. CDR1 is MNHEY, CDR2 SMNVEV, per germline (reference sequence). In DNA, the CDR3 is TGTGCCAGCAGGGACGGGGGAGGTTTAAATACGCAGTATTTT. Amino acid sequence: CASRDGGGLNTQYF.

The CDR3 DNA reads as TGTGCCAGCAGCCCTCCTCGGGGGGCGTACACTGAAGCTTTCTTT. Its protein is CASSPPRGAYTEAFF. The chain combines TRBV28 with TRBJ1-1; tentative D call: TRBD1 (6 bases). Germline V lookup: CDR1 MDHEN, CDR2 SYDVKM. The CDR3 runs 15 residues. The ends were cut back, 6 bases at V and 3 bases at J, with 17 bases in the middle. The full variable domain, with the rest looked up from reference TRBV28 and TRBJ1-1, is DVKVTQSSRYLVKRTGEKVFLECVQDMDHENMFWYRQDPGLGLRLIYFSYDVKMKEKGDIPEGYSVSREKKERFSLILESASTNQTSMYLCASSPPRGAYTEAFFGQGTRLTVV.